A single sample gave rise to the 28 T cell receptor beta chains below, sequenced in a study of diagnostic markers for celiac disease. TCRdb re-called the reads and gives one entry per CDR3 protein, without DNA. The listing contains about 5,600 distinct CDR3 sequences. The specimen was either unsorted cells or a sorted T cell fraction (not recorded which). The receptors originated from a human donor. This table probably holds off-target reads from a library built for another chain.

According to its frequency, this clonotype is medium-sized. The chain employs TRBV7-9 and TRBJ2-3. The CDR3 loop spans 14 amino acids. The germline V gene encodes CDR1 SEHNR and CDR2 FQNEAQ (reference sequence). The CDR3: CASSLAHGTDTQYF.

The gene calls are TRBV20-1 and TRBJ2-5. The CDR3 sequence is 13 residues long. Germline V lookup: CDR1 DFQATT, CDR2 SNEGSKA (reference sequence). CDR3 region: CSAKAQVEETQYF.

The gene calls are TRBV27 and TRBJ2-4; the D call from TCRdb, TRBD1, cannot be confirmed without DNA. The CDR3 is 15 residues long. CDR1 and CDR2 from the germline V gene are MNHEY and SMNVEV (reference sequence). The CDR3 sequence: CASNLGQGTKNIQYF.

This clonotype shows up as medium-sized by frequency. The chain's CDR3 is CASSTPPGQGSYGYTF. The chain joins TRBV12-3 or TRBV12-4 to TRBJ1-2; TCRdb lists TRBD1, though no DNA is available to test this call. The length of the CDR3 is 16 residues.

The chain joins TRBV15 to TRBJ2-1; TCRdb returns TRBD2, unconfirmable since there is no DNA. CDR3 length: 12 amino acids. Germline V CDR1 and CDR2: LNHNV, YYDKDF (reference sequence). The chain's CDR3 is CATSLGLGEQFF.

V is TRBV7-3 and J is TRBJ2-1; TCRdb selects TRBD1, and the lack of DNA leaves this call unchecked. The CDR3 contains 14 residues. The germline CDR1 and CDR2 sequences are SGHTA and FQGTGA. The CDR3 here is CASSLGGGYNEQFF.

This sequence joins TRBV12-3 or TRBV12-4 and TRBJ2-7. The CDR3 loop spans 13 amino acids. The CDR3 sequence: CASSLPSAQEQYF.

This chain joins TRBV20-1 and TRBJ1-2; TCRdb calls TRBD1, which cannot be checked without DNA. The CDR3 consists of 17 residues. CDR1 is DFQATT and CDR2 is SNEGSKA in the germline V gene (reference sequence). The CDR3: CSAREWIQAATNYGYTF.

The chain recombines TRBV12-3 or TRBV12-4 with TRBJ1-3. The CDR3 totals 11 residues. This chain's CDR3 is CATPRGNTIYF.

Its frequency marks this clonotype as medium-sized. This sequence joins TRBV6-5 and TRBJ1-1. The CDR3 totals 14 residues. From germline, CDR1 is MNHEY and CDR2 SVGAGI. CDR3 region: CASSYSDTNTEAFF.

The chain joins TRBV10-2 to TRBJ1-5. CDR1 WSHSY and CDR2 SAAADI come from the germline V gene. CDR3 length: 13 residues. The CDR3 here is CASRTGTDQPQHF.

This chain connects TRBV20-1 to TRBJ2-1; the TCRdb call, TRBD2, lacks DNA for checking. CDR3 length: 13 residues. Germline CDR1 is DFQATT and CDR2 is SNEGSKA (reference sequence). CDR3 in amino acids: CSARLAYDDEQFF.

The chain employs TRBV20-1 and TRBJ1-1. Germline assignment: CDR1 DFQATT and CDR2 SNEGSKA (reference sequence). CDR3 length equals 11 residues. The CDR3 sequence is CSASTDTEAFF.

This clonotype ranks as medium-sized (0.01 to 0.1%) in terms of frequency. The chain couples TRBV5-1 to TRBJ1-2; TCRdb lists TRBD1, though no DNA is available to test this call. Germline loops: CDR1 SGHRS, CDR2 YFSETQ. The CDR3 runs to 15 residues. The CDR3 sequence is CASSGQGTGRYGYTF.

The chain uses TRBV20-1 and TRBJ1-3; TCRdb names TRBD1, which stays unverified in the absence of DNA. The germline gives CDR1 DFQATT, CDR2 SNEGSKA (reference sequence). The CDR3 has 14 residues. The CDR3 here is CSAAGGSTGNTIYF.

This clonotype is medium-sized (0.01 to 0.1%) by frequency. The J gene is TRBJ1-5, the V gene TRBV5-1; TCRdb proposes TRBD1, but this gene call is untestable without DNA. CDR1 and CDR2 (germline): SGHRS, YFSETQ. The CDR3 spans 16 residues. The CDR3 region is CASSLGDRGSNQPQHF.

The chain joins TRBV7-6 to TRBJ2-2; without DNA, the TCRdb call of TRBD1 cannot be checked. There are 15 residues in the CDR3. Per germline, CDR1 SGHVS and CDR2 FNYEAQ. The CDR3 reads CAGSPGLGGAGELFF. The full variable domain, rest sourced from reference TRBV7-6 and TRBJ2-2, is GAGVSQSPRYKVTKRGQDVALRCDPISGHVSLYWYRQALGQGPEFLTYFNYEAQQDKSGLPNDRFSAERPEGSISTLTIQRTEQRDSAMYRCAGSPGLGGAGELFFGEGSRLTVL.

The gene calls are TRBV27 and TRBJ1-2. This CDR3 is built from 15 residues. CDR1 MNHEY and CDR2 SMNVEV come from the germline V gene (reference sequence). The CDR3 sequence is CASSSQTTANYGYTF.

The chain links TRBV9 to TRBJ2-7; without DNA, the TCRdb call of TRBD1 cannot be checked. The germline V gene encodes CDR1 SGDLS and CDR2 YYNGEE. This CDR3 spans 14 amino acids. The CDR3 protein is CASSPRTGSSEQYF. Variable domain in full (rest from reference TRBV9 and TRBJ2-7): DSGVTQTPKHLITATGQRVTLRCSPRSGDLSVYWYQQSLDQGLQFLIQYYNGEERAKGNILERFSAQQFPDLHSELNLSSLELGDSALYFCASSPRTGSSEQYFGPGTRLTVT.

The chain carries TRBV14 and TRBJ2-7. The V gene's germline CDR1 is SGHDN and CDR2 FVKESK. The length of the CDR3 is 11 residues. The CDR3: CASSRNYEQYF.

The CDR3 protein is CASSFGGRAEQYF. V gene TRBV12-3 or TRBV12-4 combines with J gene TRBJ2-7; TCRdb selects TRBD1, and the lack of DNA leaves this call unchecked. The CDR3 spans 13 residues.

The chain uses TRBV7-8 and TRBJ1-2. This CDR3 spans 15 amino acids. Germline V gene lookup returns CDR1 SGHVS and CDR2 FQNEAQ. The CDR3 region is CASSLGQASNYGYTF.

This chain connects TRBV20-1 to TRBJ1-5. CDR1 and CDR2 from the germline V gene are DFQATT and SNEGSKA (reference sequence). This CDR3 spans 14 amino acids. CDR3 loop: CSARALIGEGPQHF.

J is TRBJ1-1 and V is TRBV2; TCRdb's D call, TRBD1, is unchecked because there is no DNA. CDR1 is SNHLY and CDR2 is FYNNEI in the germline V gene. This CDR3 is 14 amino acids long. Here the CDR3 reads CASSEGTVVGEAFF.

CDR3 sequence: CSATGLAEVSSYEQYF. This chain uses TRBV20-1 with TRBJ2-7; the D call from TCRdb, TRBD2, cannot be confirmed without DNA. From germline, CDR1 is DFQATT and CDR2 SNEGSKA (reference sequence). CDR3 size: 16 residues.

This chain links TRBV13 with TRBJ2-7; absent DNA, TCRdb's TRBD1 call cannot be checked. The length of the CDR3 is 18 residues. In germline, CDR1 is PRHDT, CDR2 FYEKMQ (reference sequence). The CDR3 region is CASSLGPAGQGTMDEQYF.

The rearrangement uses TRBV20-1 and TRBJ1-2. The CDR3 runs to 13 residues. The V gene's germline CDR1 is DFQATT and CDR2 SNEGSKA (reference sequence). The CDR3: CSAERRTDYGYTF.

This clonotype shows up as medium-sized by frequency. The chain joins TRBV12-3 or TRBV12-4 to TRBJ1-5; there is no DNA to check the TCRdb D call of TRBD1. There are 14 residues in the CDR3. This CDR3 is CASSPTGVGQPQHF.